The source of this T cell receptor (beta chain) is a study of beta chain features in type 1 diabetes. This clone turned up a few times. Its antigen is unidentified. Whole-study results and caveats: VDJ junctions in type 1 diabetes patients carried more deletions and fewer insertions. Shorter TCRB CDR3s, moderately but significantly so, were found in Type 1 diabetes patients in all four CD4+ subsets. TCRB repertoires of naive, central memory and Treg cells appeared more similar among patients than among healthy donors.

V lost 0 bases and J 3 bases, leaving 8 bases between the germline ends. Germline V CDR1 and CDR2: GTSNPN, SVGIG (reference sequence). This CDR3 is 14 amino acids long. Sequencing targeted expressed TCRB transcripts, as all isolated RNA had been reverse transcribed. Repertoires were generated with immunoSEQ multiplex PCR, while TCRdb's copy carries only in-frame clones and drops some. In the table there are around 310,000 clones, roughly 14% of which are singletons. About 120 mL of blood, on average, came from one heparinised draw per donor. Sequenced sample: naive CD4+ T cells from blood. V gene TRBV30 combines with J gene TRBJ1-4; no definite D call. The clonotype was recovered from a woman aged 18-29 years with type 1 diabetes. CDR3 in amino acids: CAWSVLRANEKLFF. The DNA of the CDR3 is TGTGCCTGGAGTGTACTGAGAGCTAATGAAAAACTGTTTTTT.